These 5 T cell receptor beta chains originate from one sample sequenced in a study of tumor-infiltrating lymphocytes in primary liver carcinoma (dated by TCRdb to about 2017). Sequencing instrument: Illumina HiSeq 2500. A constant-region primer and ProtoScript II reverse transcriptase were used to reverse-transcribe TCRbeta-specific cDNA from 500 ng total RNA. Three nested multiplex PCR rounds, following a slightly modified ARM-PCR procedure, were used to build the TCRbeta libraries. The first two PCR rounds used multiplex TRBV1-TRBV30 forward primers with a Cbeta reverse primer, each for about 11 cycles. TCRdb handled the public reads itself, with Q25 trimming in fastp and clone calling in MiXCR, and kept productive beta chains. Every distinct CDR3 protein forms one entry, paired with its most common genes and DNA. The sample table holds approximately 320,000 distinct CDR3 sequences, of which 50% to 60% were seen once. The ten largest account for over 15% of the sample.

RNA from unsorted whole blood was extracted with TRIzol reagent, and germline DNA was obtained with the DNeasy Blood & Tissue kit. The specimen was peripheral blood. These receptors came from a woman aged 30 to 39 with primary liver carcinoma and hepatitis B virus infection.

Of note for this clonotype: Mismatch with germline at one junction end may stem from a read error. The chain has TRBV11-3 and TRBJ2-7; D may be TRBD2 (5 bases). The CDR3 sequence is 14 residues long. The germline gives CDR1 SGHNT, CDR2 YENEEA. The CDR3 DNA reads TGTGCCAGCAACTTATGGAGGAGCTCCTACGAGCAGTACTTC. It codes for CASNLWRSSYEQYF.

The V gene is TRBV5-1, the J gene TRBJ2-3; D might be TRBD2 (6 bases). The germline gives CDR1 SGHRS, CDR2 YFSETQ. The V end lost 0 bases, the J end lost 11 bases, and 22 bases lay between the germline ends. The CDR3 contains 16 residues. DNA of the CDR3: TGCGCCAGCAGCTTGGGGTCGGGGGACCTGTCCAATAGGCAGTATTTT. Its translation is CASSLGSGDLSNRQYF.

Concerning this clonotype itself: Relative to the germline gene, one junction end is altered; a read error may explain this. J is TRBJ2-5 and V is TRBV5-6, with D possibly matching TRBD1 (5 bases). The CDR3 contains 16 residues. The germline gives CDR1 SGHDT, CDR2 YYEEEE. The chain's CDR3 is CASSLADYRYQESQYF. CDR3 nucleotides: TGTGCCAGCAGCTTAGCCGATTACAGGTACCAAGAGTCCCAGTACTTC.

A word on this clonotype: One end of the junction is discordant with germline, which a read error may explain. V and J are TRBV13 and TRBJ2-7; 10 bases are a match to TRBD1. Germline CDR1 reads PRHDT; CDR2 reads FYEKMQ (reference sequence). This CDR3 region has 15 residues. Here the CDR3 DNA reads TGTGTCAGCAGCTTCGTGGGACAGGGGCTCTACGAGCAGTACTTC. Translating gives CVSSFVGQGLYEQYF.

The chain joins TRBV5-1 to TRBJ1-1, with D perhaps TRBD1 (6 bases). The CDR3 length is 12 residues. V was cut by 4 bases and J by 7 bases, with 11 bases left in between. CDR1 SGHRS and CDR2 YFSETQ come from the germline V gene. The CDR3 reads CASSPETGEAFF. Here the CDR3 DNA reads TGCGCCAGCAGCCCGGAGACAGGTGAAGCTTTCTTT.